The clone carrying this T cell receptor beta chain was seen ten or more times. Its antigen is unidentified. RNA transcripts were the template for amplifying TCR beta CDR3 regions. RT-PCR in the first round (using the HTBI primer set) targeted the TCR CDR3. TCRdb fed the multiplex PCR reads into MiXCR, producing one record per CDR3 protein. Altogether 550,000 to 650,000 distinct CDR3 sequences are present, 14% being singletons, with the ten largest covering about 15%. This sample is part of a study of T cells in Graves' hyperthyroidism and ophthalmopathy. Uncontrolled infections, other autoimmune diseases, pregnancy or lactation led to exclusion of patients. The CDR3 loop spans 14 amino acids. Germline CDR1 and CDR2: SGHTA and FQGNSA. The V gene lost 6 bases and the J gene lost 5 bases, with 14 bases spanning the gap. Overall study findings and caveats: Within blood appeared most thyroid clonotypes that had expanded above 0.001. Onset of ophthalmopathy came a median 6.5 months after the model predicted it.

This sequence was found in a woman aged 35 to 49 with Graves' hyperthyroidism. The chain employs TRBV7-2 and TRBJ1-5; no reliable D call. Sequences were obtained from blood. The CDR3 here is CASSFSQEDQPQHF. DNA of the CDR3: TGTGCCAGCAGTTTTTCTCAGGAGGATCAGCCCCAGCATTTT.